The 10 T cell receptor beta chains below were found in one sample sequenced in a study of PD-1 blockade in mismatch repair-deficient tumors. Here immunoSEQ multiplex PCR was the method, and the copy in TCRdb shows in-frame clones only, minus some. The sample records around 120,000 clones, about 90% being singletons. This specimen consisted of peripheral blood, obtained approximately 72 weeks after starting pembrolizumab. The receptor source for this set is an adult with mismatch repair-deficient cancer.

The table lists this clone with a count of one. The rearrangement uses TRBV10-3 and TRBJ2-1, with 8 nucleotides matching TRBD1. V shed 7 bases, J shed 4 bases, and the junction held 6 bases outside the gene matches. The CDR3 runs 14 residues. CDR1 and CDR2 (germline): ENHRY, SYGVKD. CDR3 in amino acids: CAITRTGQYNEQFF. The CDR3 DNA is TGTGCCATCACAAGGACAGGGCAATACAATGAGCAGTTCTTC.

The chain has TRBV13 and TRBJ2-7; 13 bases agree with TRBD2. Per germline, CDR1 PRHDT and CDR2 FYEKMQ (reference sequence). The CDR3 loop spans 14 amino acids. V shed 5 bases, J shed 6 bases, and the junction held 4 bases outside the gene matches. Written as DNA, the CDR3 is TGTGCCAGCAGCCCAGGACTAGCGGGAGTCGAGCAGTACTTC. Protein: CASSPGLAGVEQYF. The variable domain in full, completed from reference TRBV13 and TRBJ2-7, reads AAGVIQSPRHLIKEKRETATLKCYPIPRHDTVYWYQQGPGQDPQFLISFYEKMQSDKGSIPDRFSAQQFSDYHSELNMSSLELGDSALYFCASSPGLAGVEQYFGPGTRLTVT.

The chain employs TRBV13 and TRBJ2-5; 9 bases fit TRBD2. The CDR3 loop spans 14 amino acids. The V segment lost 5 bases and the J segment 2 bases; nucleotides outside the gene matches: 3. Germline assignment: CDR1 PRHDT and CDR2 FYEKMQ (reference sequence). The CDR3 protein is CASSLTSGQETQYF. CDR3 DNA sequence: TGTGCCAGCAGCCTGACTAGCGGACAAGAGACCCAGTACTTC.

This chain joins TRBV28 and TRBJ2-3, with 14 bases lining up with TRBD2. Per germline, CDR1 MDHEN and CDR2 SYDVKM. CDR3 length: 18 amino acids. V dropped 5 bases and J dropped 1; count of bases not matched to a gene: 8. CDR3 sequence: CASSLGTSGRIGTDTQYF. The DNA for the CDR3 is TGTGCCAGCAGTCTCGGGACTAGCGGGAGAATAGGCACAGATACGCAGTATTTT.

The chain uses TRBV6-5 and TRBJ1-2, with 7 bases matching TRBD1. The CDR3 runs to 14 residues. The germline gives CDR1 MNHEY, CDR2 SVGAGI. V shed 2 bases and J 5 bases; nucleotides not matched to a gene: 5. The CDR3 DNA follows: TGTGCCAGCAGTTACGGGGACAGCCCATATGGCTACACCTTC. Translation: CASSYGDSPYGYTF.

This clone was seen just once. V is TRBV29-1 and J is TRBJ2-7; a weak D match, TRBD1 (7 bases). Per germline, CDR1 SQVTM and CDR2 ANQGSEA. V was shortened by 6 bases and J by 7 bases, with 19 bases between the two germline ends. The CDR3 length is 13 residues. The CDR3 nucleotides are TGCAGCGTAAGGGCAGGGGGGTATAGGGAGCAGTACTTC. Translated: CSVRAGGYREQYF.

The V and J genes are TRBV15 and TRBJ2-1, with 7 bases lining up with TRBD2. The CDR3 consists of 11 residues. Germline loops: CDR1 LNHNV, CDR2 YYDKDF (reference sequence). The ends lost 8 bases at V and 7 bases at J; junction bases unmatched: 2. The CDR3 spells CATGEGNEQFF. The CDR3 region has the DNA TGTGCCACCGGGGAGGGGAATGAGCAGTTCTTC.

This clone was seen just once. V usage is TRBV11-2 and J usage is TRBJ2-7; D uncertain. CDR3 length equals 13 residues. The V and J ends lost 1 base and 4 bases respectively, with 8 bases between them. Germline-derived CDR1 and CDR2 are SGHAT and FQNNGV. For the CDR3, the DNA is TGTGCCAGCAGCTTAGTTAACTTTTACGAGCAGTACTTC. Translating gives CASSLVNFYEQYF.

The rearrangement links TRBV6-6 to TRBJ2-7; 7 positions agree with TRBD2. Germline-derived CDR1 and CDR2 are MNHNY and SVGAGI (reference sequence). Trimming removed 8 bases from V and 2 bases from J; junction bases left unmatched: 9. The CDR3 spans 14 residues. CDR3 region: CASREGGNTYEQYF. The CDR3, as DNA: TGTGCCAGCCGAGAGGGAGGGAACACCTACGAGCAGTACTTC.

The J gene is TRBJ1-5, the V gene TRBV7-6; D may be TRBD1 (6 bases). Germline V gene data show CDR1 as SGHVS and CDR2 as FNYEAQ. The CDR3 runs to 14 residues. V shed 1 base and J shed 6 bases, with 10 bases lying between them. The CDR3 DNA sequence: TGTGCCAGCAGCTTAGTCAGGGGCGCTCAGCCCCAGCATTTT. Translating gives CASSLVRGAQPQHF.